This T cell receptor (beta chain) is drawn from a study of blood T cell repertoires in COVID-19. Study in general: Material from acute and convalescent COVID-19 was sourced from the United States, Italy and Spain. PBMCs, B-cell-depleted T cells, or T cells were the source of the cDNA or gDNA that made up the material.

The authors' processing: Scientists estimated how many nucleated cells there were by amplifying reference gene primers. The repertoire was sequenced with immunoSEQ multiplex PCR; TCRdb's copy has only in-frame clones and lacks some. That table supplies the V and J calls and clone size; D and trimming were determined from the DNA. The data contain some 71,000 clones, 84% of them singletons. Unmatched junction bases numbered 12, after V lost 6 bases and J lost 5 bases. This CDR3 has 16 amino acids. The germline gives CDR1 SNHLY, CDR2 FYNNEI. This chain connects TRBV2 to TRBJ2-2; 7 positions match TRBD1. This TCR was sampled from a woman in her forties or fifties with acute or convalescent COVID-19. The sample was peripheral blood. The CDR3 loop is CASSYPTDRVTGELFF. The CDR3 DNA sequence: TGTGCCAGCAGCTACCCAACCGACAGGGTAACCGGGGAGCTGTTTTTT.